This TCR beta chain was captured in a study of cytomegalovirus exposure and HLA in healthy donors. Of note for this clone: Its antigen is as yet unknown.

The study ran its PCR with 60 Vbeta and 13 Jbeta primers. Generated by immunoSEQ multiplex PCR, the TCRdb table keeps only in-frame clones and is missing some. Of under 200,000 clones listed, around nine tenths are singletons. Study observations and caveats: Presence/absence results assume similar sequencing depth per donor, which may not hold. Researchers counted approximately 160 TCR beta chains as cytomegalovirus-associated.

The donors were healthy bone marrow donors. The CDR3 runs 17 residues. In germline, CDR1 is SGHRS, CDR2 YFSETQ. After removal of 1 base from V and 1 base from J, the junction contained 4 bases not matched to a gene. Sequenced input: PBMCs. The chain combines TRBV5-1 with TRBJ2-5; the match to TRBD2 covers 13 bases. This clonotype originated in a young woman in good health and CMV-seronegative. Written as DNA, the CDR3 is TGCGCCAGCAGCTTGATGACTAGCGGGGGGCCCCAAGAGACCCAGTACTTC. It encodes CASSLMTSGGPQETQYF.